Presented here are 3 T cell receptor beta chains from one specimen sequenced in a study of blood T cell repertoires in COVID-19. Some clones are missing from TCRdb's copy, which holds only in-frame ones; the method was immunoSEQ multiplex PCR. The sample shows approximately 300,000 clones, under 90% of them seen only once. Sequencing input: peripheral blood. These receptor sequences come from a woman in her twenties or thirties with COVID-19, enrolled during active disease.

The chain recombines TRBV4-1 with TRBJ2-1; 10 bases are shared with TRBD2. This CDR3 is 17 amino acids long. V lost 1 base, J lost 7 bases, and 10 bases stayed unmatched. Germline V lookup: CDR1 MGHRA, CDR2 YSYEKL. The DNA of the CDR3 is TGCGCCAGCAGCCAAGCCCTTTTAGTTAGCGGGGGGAATGAGCAGTTCTTC. Residues: CASSQALLVSGGNEQFF.

This chain uses TRBV6-5 with TRBJ1-6, with TRBD1 matching 7 bases. V lost 4 bases and J lost 7; bases outside the gene matches: 7. Germline V gene data show CDR1 as MNHEY and CDR2 as SVGAGI. CDR3 length: 15 residues. CDR3 loop: CASSSRDRENSPLHF. Written as DNA, the CDR3 is TGTGCCAGCAGTTCCCGGGACAGAGAAAATTCACCCCTCCACTTT.

This chain uses TRBV3-1 (or the pseudogene TRBV3-2) with TRBJ2-3; the D gene is possibly TRBD1 (6 bases). V was shortened by 0 bases and J by 6 bases, with 22 bases between the two germline ends. From germline, CDR1 is LGHDT and CDR2 YNNKEL (reference sequence). CDR3 length: 18 amino acids. The CDR3 bases are TGTGCCAGCAGCCAAGATTTGTATGGGGGCGCGAATTTGGATACGCAGTATTTT. Translation: CASSQDLYGGANLDTQYF.